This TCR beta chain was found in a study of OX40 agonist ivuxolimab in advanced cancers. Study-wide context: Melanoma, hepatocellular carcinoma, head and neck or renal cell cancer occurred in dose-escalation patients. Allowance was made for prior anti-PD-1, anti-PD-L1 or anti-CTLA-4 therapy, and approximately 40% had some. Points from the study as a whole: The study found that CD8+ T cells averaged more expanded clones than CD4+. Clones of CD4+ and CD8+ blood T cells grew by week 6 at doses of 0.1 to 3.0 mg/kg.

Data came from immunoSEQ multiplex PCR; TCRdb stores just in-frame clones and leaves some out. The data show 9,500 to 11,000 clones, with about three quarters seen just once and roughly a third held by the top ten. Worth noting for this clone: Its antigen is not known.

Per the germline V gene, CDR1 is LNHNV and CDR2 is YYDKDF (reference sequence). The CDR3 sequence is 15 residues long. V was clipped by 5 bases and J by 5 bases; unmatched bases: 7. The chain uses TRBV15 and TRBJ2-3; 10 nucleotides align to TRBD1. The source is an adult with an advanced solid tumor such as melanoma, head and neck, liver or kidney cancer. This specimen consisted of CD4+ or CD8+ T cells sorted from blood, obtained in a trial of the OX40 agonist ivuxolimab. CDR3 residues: CATSGRTGGIDTQYF. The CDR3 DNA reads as TGTGCCACCAGCGGACGGACAGGGGGTATAGATACGCAGTATTTT. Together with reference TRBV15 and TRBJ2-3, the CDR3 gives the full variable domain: DAMVIQNPRYQVTQFGKPVTLSCSQTLNHNVMYWYQQKSSQAPKLLFHYYDKDFNNEADTPDNFQSRRPNTSFCFLDIRSPGLGDTAMYLCATSGRTGGIDTQYFGPGTRLTVL.